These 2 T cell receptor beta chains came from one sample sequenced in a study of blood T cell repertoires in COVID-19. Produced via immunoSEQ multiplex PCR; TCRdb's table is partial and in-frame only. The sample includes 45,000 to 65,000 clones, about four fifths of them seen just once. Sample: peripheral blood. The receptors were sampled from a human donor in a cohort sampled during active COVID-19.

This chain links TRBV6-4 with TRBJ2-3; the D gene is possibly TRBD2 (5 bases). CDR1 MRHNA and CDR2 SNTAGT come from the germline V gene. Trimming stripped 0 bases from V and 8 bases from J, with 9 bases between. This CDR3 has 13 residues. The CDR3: CASSDSERGTQYF. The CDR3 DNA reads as TGTGCCAGCAGTGACTCAGAACGGGGTACGCAGTATTTT.

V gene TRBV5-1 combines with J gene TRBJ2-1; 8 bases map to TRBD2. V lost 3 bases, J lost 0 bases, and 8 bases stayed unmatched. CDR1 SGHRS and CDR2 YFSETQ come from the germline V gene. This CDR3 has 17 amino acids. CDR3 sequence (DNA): TGCGCCAGCAGCTCGTGGACTAGCAGCCGCTCCTACAATGAGCAGTTCTTC. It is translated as CASSSWTSSRSYNEQFF.